This entry describes one T cell receptor beta chain. What it recognizes is unknown. Donors were ostensibly healthy at sampling, although undocumented immune exposures were probable. The sample belongs to a study of cytomegalovirus exposure and HLA in healthy donors. Whole-study findings and limits: The authors confirmed in vitro that a few CMV-associated chains were specific for CMV antigens. In all likelihood, a cluster of highly shared sequence variants was a sequencing artifact.

PCR was performed using 60 Vbeta and 13 Jbeta primers. Profiling relied on immunoSEQ multiplex PCR, and the TCRdb table lists in-frame clones only, not all of them. The data show about 170,000 clones, about 88% seen once. The junction had 2 bases not matched to a gene; V was cut back by 5 bases and J by 3 bases. Germline-derived CDR1 and CDR2 are MDHEN and SYDVKM. This CDR3 spans 13 amino acids. The receptor's source is a man aged 30-40 years in good health and CMV-seropositive. The chain links TRBV28 to TRBJ1-2; 8 nucleotides line up with TRBD1. The sample taken for sequencing was PBMCs. Written as DNA, the CDR3 is TGTGCCAGCAGTCCGGGACAGGACTATGGCTACACCTTC. Translated: CASSPGQDYGYTF.